This record covers a single T cell receptor (beta chain). Its binding antigen is unknown. The record has no base qualities; no much larger clone is one base away. TCRbeta CDR3 regions were amplified from genomic DNA using the immunoSEQ Assay, a bias-controlled multiplex PCR. Under the source paper's analysis protocol: Within the assay, amplification of reference gene primers was used to estimate how many nucleated cells each sample contained. Sequence reads were collapsed and filtered to measure the absolute abundance of every unique TCRbeta CDR3 rearrangement. Productive Simpson clonality was computed per sample as the square root of Simpson's diversity index over productive rearrangements. The source is immuneACCESS, and TCRdb retained only in-frame sequences with V and J called. Part of the clones is not carried over; for the studies checked, unresolved V genes explain less than half of this, and the remainder is unexplained. V, J and clone size are taken as reported in that table, and D and trimming were inferred from the DNA itself. The sample data list some 230,000 clones, and around 81% of these were observed just once. The top ten hold approximately 2.5% of the sample.

This sample was taken from a study of blood T cell repertoires in COVID-19 (TCRdb year 2020). Describing the broader study: The collaborator samples originated in the United States, Italy and Spain and spanned the acute and convalescent phases of COVID-19. Samples came from the ongoing ImmuneRACE study (first 160 participants) plus 1,254 subjects from 6 global collaborators. A freely available public database, intended as a resource for researchers studying the immune response to SARS-CoV-2, is where the repertoires were released. A de-identified subject ID, COVID-19 status, age in years and sex were almost always included in the sample metadata. The prospective study material was composed of cDNA or gDNA derived from T cells, B-cell-depleted T cells, or PBMCs. Subjects who had been exposed to COVID-19, were actively infected with it, or had recovered from it provided the deeply sampled blood TCRbeta repertoires that made up the dataset. Where available, HLA class I and class II types were taken from metadata supplied by the sample provider and were not determined by assay-based typing. The paper as a whole reports these results and caveats: The quantity of clinical and demographic metadata differed by source and by participant and was supplied without curation.

CDR1 and CDR2 are drawn from the germline V gene: SNHLY, FYNNEI. Inclusive of the bounding cysteine and phenylalanine, the CDR3 is 13 residues long. The read is trimmed to its CDR3 DNA, 39 bases read in frame from base 1. Relative to germline, V is 7 bases shorter and J is 4 bases shorter, with 11 bases between their ends. The collaborating institutions used their own protocols to collect whole blood in K2EDTA tubes. For TCRbeta analysis, collaborator samples were shipped as frozen whole blood, as isolated PBMCs, or as DNA extracted from either sample type. The sequence derives from a woman aged 55 to 70 with acute or convalescent COVID-19. The sample was peripheral blood. The V and J genes are TRBV2 and TRBJ1-5, with the D gene not clear enough to name. The DNA sequence is given as TGTGCCAGCACCCTGTTCTTAAATCAGCCCCAGCATTTT. It specifies CASTLFLNQPQHF. Reference TRBV2 and TRBJ1-5 genes cover what lies past the CDR3, so the full variable domain is EPEVTQTPSHQVTQMGQEVILRCVPISNHLYFYWYRQILGQKVEFLVSFYNNEISEKSEIFDDQFSVERPDGSNFTLKIRSTKLEDSAMYFCASTLFLNQPQHFGDGTRLSIL.